These 13 T cell receptor beta chains originate from one sample sequenced in a study of shared clonotypes between healthy human individuals. This table comes from immunoSEQ multiplex PCR, and its TCRdb copy is limited to in-frame clones, with some not included. The sample yields roughly 1,600,000 clones, 98% seen once. What was sequenced was naive CD4+ T cells sorted from blood. Subset defined: CD45RA+ positively selected. The source of these receptors is a young man in good health.

The rearrangement joins TRBV28 to TRBJ2-5, with D hard to call. The length of the CDR3 is 11 residues. Germline lookup yields CDR1 MDHEN and CDR2 SYDVKM. Trimming stripped 5 bases from V and 7 bases from J, with 8 bases between. This CDR3 is CASSERGTQYF. CDR3 nucleotide sequence: TGTGCCAGCAGTGAAAGAGGGACCCAGTACTTC.

The chain employs TRBV6-5 and TRBJ2-2; D perhaps matches TRBD2 (5 bases). The CDR3 sequence is 12 residues long. V lost 8 bases and J lost 6, with 10 bases in between. Germline V lookup: CDR1 MNHEY, CDR2 SVGAGI. This chain's CDR3 is CASRGTPGELFF. DNA of the CDR3: TGTGCCAGCCGGGGTACCCCCGGGGAGCTGTTTTTT.

This rearrangement joins TRBV7-2 to TRBJ2-2; D ambiguous. The CDR3 consists of 14 residues. The V end was cut by 5 bases, the J end by 12 bases, with 19 bases between. Germline V gene sequence: CDR1 SGHTA, CDR2 FQGNSA. The CDR3 here is CASSHRAPNLQLFF. The CDR3 DNA reads as TGTGCCAGCAGCCACCGGGCCCCCAATCTTCAGCTGTTTTTT. The full variable domain, completed using reference TRBV7-2 and TRBJ2-2, is GAGVSQSPSNKVTEKGKDVELRCDPISGHTALYWYRQSLGQGLEFLIYFQGNSAPDKSGLPSDRFSAERTGGSVSTLTIQRTQQEDSAVYLCASSHRAPNLQLFFGEGSRLTVL.

In its sample, this clone was seen once. The CDR3 loop is CASSQETGVLSGELFF. DNA of the CDR3: TGCGCCAGCAGCCAAGAGACGGGCGTTTTGTCCGGGGAGCTGTTTTTT. V is TRBV4-1 and J is TRBJ2-2; D ambiguous. V dropped 0 bases and J dropped 6 bases, with 14 bases sitting between them. The CDR3 length is 16 residues. Germline CDR1 MGHRA, CDR2 YSYEKL.

This chain connects TRBV2 to TRBJ1-2, with TRBD1 matching over 8 bases. Germline CDR1 is SNHLY and CDR2 is FYNNEI. This CDR3 has 13 amino acids. V was pared by 7 bases and J by 4 bases, with 5 bases of the junction left unmatched. The CDR3 protein is CASTKQGVYGYTF. CDR3 DNA: TGTGCCAGCACTAAACAGGGGGTCTATGGCTACACCTTC.

This clone was detected only once. V usage is TRBV10-3 and J usage is TRBJ1-2; no firm D call. This CDR3 region has 15 residues. V lost 1 base to trimming and J lost 4 bases, with 13 bases between them. Per germline, CDR1 ENHRY and CDR2 SYGVKD. For the CDR3, the DNA is TGTGCCATCAGTGAGTTTGGGTCCCCTGGCTATGGCTACACCTTC. Encoded protein: CAISEFGSPGYGYTF.

Worth noting for this clone: Additional DNA sequences in this sample encode the identical CDR3. The chain couples TRBV5-4 to TRBJ2-1, with 14 bases fitting TRBD2. The CDR3 is made up of 17 amino acids. J gave up 1 base and V 4 bases, and 4 bases lay outside the gene matches. Per the germline V gene, CDR1 is SGHNT and CDR2 is YYREEE (reference sequence). The CDR3 DNA is TGTGCCAGCAGCCCGGGACTAGCGGGAGCTTCCTACAATGAGCAGTTCTTC. This encodes CASSPGLAGASYNEQFF.

This clone has only one observation. J is TRBJ2-7 and V is TRBV10-3, with D perhaps TRBD2 (6 bases). The CDR3 spans 14 residues. V lost 1 base and J 0 bases, leaving 7 bases between the germline ends. Germline assignment: CDR1 ENHRY and CDR2 SYGVKD. The DNA of the CDR3 is TGTGCCATCAGTGAGTTGGGGGGCTCCTACGAGCAGTACTTC. Encoded protein: CAISELGGSYEQYF.

This chain uses TRBV5-6 with TRBJ2-2, with TRBD1 matching over 9 bases. V was clipped by 5 bases and J by 4 bases; unmatched bases: 9. CDR3 size: 16 residues. In germline, CDR1 is SGHDT, CDR2 YYEEEE. CDR3: CASRMRGQGGTGELFF. For the CDR3, the DNA is TGTGCCAGCAGGATGCGGGGACAGGGAGGCACCGGGGAGCTGTTTTTT.

About this clone itself: The same CDR3 also results from other DNA sequences found in this sample. This sequence joins TRBV25-1 and TRBJ2-7; D not certain. Germline V gene data show CDR1 as MGHDK and CDR2 as SYGVNS. V lost 8 bases and J 3 bases, leaving 8 bases between the germline ends. The CDR3 is made up of 11 amino acids. The chain's CDR3 is CASRSLYEQYF. CDR3 nucleotides: TGTGCCAGCCGATCGCTCTACGAGCAGTACTTC.

J is TRBJ1-5 and V is TRBV27, with 7 bases that match TRBD1. J was trimmed by 7 bases and V by 4 bases; bases with no gene match: 1. The CDR3 consists of 12 residues. CDR1 is MNHEY, CDR2 SMNVEV, per germline (reference sequence). DNA of the CDR3: TGTGCCAGCAGTTCAGGGGGGCAGCCCCAGCATTTT. Protein: CASSSGGQPQHF.

The J gene is TRBJ2-7, the V gene TRBV11-2; D unresolved. Trimming cost V 5 bases and J 5 bases, with 10 bases left between them. Germline V gene sequence: CDR1 SGHAT, CDR2 FQNNGV. The CDR3 spans 12 residues. DNA of the CDR3: TGTGCCAGCAGCCCCGACGTGGACGAGCAGTACTTC. Encoded protein: CASSPDVDEQYF.

The chain links TRBV30 to TRBJ2-3; the match to TRBD1 covers 8 bases. Trimming cost V 2 bases and J 3 bases; bases outside gene matches: 10. The length of the CDR3 is 16 residues. The V gene's germline CDR1 is GTSNPN and CDR2 SVGIG (reference sequence). CDR3 DNA: TGTGCCTGGAGTCCTTCCCGACAGGGGCGGACAGATACGCAGTATTTT. It is translated as CAWSPSRQGRTDTQYF.